Following are 10 T cell receptor beta chains from one sample sequenced in a study of shared clonotypes between healthy human individuals. Profiling relied on immunoSEQ multiplex PCR, and the TCRdb table lists in-frame clones only, not all of them. The sample has 2 million to 2.5 million clones, just over 90% seen once; the top ten hold around 1.7%. Positively selected for CCR7, the CD45RO-negative cells used as naive CD8 cells excluded terminally differentiated effector memory CD45RA+ cells. What was sequenced was naive CD8+ T cells from PBMCs. The receptors were sampled from a man younger than 35 in good health. Some clones in this sample may be carry-over from other donors' samples.

The count of this clone is one. This chain links TRBV6-5 with TRBJ2-5; D uncertain. The germline V gene encodes CDR1 MNHEY and CDR2 SVGAGI. Deletions cut 5 bases from V and 0 bases from J, with 7 bases between. The CDR3 extends over 13 amino acids. CDR3 protein: CASSLGYQETQYF. The CDR3 DNA sequence: TGTGCCAGCAGTCTAGGGTACCAAGAGACCCAGTACTTC.

The chain links TRBV4-1 to TRBJ2-3, with 9 bases matching TRBD2. Losses at the gene ends were 4 bases for V and 0 bases for J; bases not matched to a gene: 20. The CDR3 is 21 residues long. Germline-derived CDR1 and CDR2 are MGHRA and YSYEKL. CDR3 loop: CASSLPLASGANYPSTDTQYF. Here the CDR3 DNA reads TGCGCCAGCAGCCTACCCCTTGCTAGCGGGGCGAATTACCCTAGCACAGATACGCAGTATTTT.

The chain carries TRBV5-6 and TRBJ1-1; weak D call: TRBD1 (6 bases). The ends were cut back, 4 bases at V and 11 bases at J, with 18 bases in the middle. Germline lookup yields CDR1 SGHDT and CDR2 YYEEEE. This CDR3 is built from 13 residues. The CDR3 loop reads CASSLMGGADAFF. The CDR3 DNA reads TGTGCCAGCAGCCTGATGGGGGGCGCGGATGCTTTCTTT.

The chain joins TRBV27 to TRBJ1-2, with D possibly matching TRBD1 (5 bases). This CDR3 spans 14 amino acids. Germline lookup yields CDR1 MNHEY and CDR2 SMNVEV (reference sequence). The V gene lost 7 bases and the J gene lost 2 bases, with 14 bases spanning the gap. DNA for the CDR3: TGTGCCAGCACCACTACGGGGGGGAACTATGGCTACACCTTC. It is translated as CASTTTGGNYGYTF.

This sequence joins TRBV29-1 and TRBJ2-7; possibly TRBD1 or TRBD2 for D (5 bases each). The CDR3 loop spans 13 amino acids. V lost 6 bases, J lost 0 bases, and 12 bases lay in between. Germline lookup yields CDR1 SQVTM and CDR2 ANQGSEA. CDR3 in amino acids: CSVMDGTSYEQYF. The CDR3 DNA sequence: TGCAGCGTGATGGACGGGACCTCCTACGAGCAGTACTTC.

The rearrangement uses TRBV28 and TRBJ2-1; TRBD1 aligns across 7 bases. The CDR3 covers 16 residues. Trimming removed 6 bases from V and 1 base from J; junction bases left unmatched: 9. The germline V gene encodes CDR1 MDHEN and CDR2 SYDVKM. The CDR3 loop is CASSPGGHRSYNEQFF. The CDR3 DNA reads TGTGCCAGCAGCCCAGGGGGACATCGGTCCTACAATGAGCAGTTCTTC.

The chain links TRBV27 to TRBJ2-7, with D perhaps given as TRBD1 or TRBD2 (5 bases each). Trimming removed 8 bases from V and 3 bases from J, with 20 bases in between. The CDR3 extends over 15 amino acids. CDR1 MNHEY and CDR2 SMNVEV come from the germline V gene (reference sequence). The CDR3: CASRNTGTTLYEQYF. For the CDR3, the DNA is TGTGCCAGCCGAAATACCGGGACCACTCTCTACGAGCAGTACTTC.

The V and J genes are TRBV27 and TRBJ1-2, with 8 bases matching TRBD1. With 3 bases clipped from V and 8 bases from J, the junction kept 14 bases outside the gene matches. This CDR3 is built from 16 residues. CDR1 is MNHEY and CDR2 is SMNVEV in the germline V gene (reference sequence). CDR3 sequence (DNA): TGTGCCAGCAGTTTTATAGAGGACAGGGTCCGTCGGGGCTACACCTTC. Its protein is CASSFIEDRVRRGYTF.

The V and J genes are TRBV27 and TRBJ2-7; 7 positions agree with TRBD1. Germline lookup yields CDR1 MNHEY and CDR2 SMNVEV (reference sequence). V lost 3 bases, J lost 4 bases, and 9 bases stayed unmatched. This CDR3 region has 15 residues. The DNA of the CDR3 is TGTGCCAGCAGTTTTGGTAGAGGGGGCTTTTACGAGCAGTACTTC. Translation: CASSFGRGGFYEQYF.

The gene calls are TRBV4-1 and TRBJ1-2, with a possible D match to TRBD1 (5 bases). This CDR3 spans 15 amino acids. V lost 0 bases and J lost 4, with 12 bases in between. In germline, CDR1 is MGHRA, CDR2 YSYEKL. CDR3 loop: CASSQDRDGPYGYTF. CDR3 DNA sequence: TGCGCCAGCAGCCAAGATAGGGACGGACCCTATGGCTACACCTTC.